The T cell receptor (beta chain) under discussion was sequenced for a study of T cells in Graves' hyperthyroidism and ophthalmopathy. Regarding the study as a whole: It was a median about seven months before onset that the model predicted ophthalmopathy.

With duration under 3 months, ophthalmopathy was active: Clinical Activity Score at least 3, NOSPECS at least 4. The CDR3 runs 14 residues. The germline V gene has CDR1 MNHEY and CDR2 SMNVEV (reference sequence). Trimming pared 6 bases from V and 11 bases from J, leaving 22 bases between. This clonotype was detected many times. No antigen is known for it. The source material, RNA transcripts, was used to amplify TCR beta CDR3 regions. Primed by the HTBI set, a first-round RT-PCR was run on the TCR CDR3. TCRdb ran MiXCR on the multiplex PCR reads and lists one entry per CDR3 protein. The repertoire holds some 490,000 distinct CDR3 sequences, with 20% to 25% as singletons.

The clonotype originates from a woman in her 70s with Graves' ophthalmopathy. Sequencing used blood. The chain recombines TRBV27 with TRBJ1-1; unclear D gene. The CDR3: CASSSQNGRSRAFF. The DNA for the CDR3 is TGTGCCAGCAGCTCCCAAAACGGGCGGAGTCGCGCTTTCTTT.